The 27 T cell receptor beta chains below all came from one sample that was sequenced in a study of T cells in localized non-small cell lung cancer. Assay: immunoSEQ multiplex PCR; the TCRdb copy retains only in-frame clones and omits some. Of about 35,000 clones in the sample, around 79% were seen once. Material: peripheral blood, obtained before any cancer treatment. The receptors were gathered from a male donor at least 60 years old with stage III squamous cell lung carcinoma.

CDR3 DNA: TGTGCCAGTAGTATAGCGTGGGGGAGGGGAGATACGCAGTATTTT. It translates to CASSIAWGRGDTQYF. V is TRBV19 and J is TRBJ2-3; TRBD2 matches at 7 bases. CDR3 size: 15 residues. With V trimmed by 1 base and J by 5 bases, 6 bases remained unmatched. Germline V gene lookup returns CDR1 LNHDA and CDR2 SQIVND (reference sequence).

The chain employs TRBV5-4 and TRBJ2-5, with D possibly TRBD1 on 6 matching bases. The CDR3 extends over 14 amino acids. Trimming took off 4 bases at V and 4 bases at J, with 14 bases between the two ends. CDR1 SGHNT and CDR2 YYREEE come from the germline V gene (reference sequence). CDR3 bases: TGTGCCAGCAGCCCCCGTGAAGGGGGAGAGACCCAGTACTTC. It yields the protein CASSPREGGETQYF.

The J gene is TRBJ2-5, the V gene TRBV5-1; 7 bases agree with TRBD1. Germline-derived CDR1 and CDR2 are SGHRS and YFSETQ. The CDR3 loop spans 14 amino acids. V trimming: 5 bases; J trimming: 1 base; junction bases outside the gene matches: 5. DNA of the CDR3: TGCGCCAGCAGGGGGACAGCCCCCCAAGAGACCCAGTACTTC. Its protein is CASRGTAPQETQYF.

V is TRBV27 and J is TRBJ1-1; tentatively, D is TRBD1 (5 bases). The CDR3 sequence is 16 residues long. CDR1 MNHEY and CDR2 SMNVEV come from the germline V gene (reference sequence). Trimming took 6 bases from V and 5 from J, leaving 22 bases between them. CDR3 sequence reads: CASRWGVGRGWTEAFF. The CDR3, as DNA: TGTGCCAGCAGATGGGGCGTAGGACGGGGATGGACTGAAGCTTTCTTT.

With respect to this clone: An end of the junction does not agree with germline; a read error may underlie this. Here the CDR3 DNA reads TGTGCCGGCAGCGCTCGGTCGGGACAGGCAACCGGGGAGCTGTTTTTT. This codes for CAGSARSGQATGELFF. The V call is TRBV11-3, the J call TRBJ2-2; 8 nucleotides match TRBD1. This CDR3 is built from 16 residues. Germline assignment: CDR1 SGHNT and CDR2 YENEEA.

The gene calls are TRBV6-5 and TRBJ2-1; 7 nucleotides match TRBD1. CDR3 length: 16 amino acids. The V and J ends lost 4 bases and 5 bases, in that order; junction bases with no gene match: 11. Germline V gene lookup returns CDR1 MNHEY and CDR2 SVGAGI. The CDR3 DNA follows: TGTGCCAGCAGTTTACACGCCGGGACAGACAACAATGAGCAGTTCTTC. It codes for CASSLHAGTDNNEQFF.

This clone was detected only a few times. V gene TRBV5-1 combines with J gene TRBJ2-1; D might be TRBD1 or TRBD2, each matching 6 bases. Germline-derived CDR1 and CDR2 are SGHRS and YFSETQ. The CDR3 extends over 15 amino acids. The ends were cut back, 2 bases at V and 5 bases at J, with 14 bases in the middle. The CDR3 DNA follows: TGCGCCAGCAGCTTCGAAGGCCGGGGGCACAATGAGCAGTTCTTC. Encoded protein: CASSFEGRGHNEQFF. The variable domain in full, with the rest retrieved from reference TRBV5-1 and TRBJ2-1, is KAGVTQTPRYLIKTRGQQVTLSCSPISGHRSVSWYQQTPGQGLQFLFEYFSETQRNKGNFPGRFSGRQFSNSRSEMNVSTLELGDSALYLCASSFEGRGHNEQFFGPGTRLTVL.

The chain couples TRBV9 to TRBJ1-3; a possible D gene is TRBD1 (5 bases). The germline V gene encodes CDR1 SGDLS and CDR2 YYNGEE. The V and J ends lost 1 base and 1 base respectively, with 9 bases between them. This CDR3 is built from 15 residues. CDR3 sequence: CASSVLGGSGNTIYF. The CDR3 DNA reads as TGTGCCAGCAGCGTACTCGGGGGGTCTGGAAACACCATATATTTT. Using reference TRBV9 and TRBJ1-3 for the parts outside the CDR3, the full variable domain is DSGVTQTPKHLITATGQRVTLRCSPRSGDLSVYWYQQSLDQGLQFLIQYYNGEERAKGNILERFSAQQFPDLHSELNLSSLELGDSALYFCASSVLGGSGNTIYFGEGSWLTVV.

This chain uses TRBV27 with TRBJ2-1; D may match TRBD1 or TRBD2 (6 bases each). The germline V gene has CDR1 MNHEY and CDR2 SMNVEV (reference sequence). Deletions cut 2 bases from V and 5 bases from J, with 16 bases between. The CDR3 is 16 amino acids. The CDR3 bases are TGTGCCAGCAGTTTAAAGGGTCCGGGGGCGGACAATGAGCAGTTCTTC. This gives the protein CASSLKGPGADNEQFF.

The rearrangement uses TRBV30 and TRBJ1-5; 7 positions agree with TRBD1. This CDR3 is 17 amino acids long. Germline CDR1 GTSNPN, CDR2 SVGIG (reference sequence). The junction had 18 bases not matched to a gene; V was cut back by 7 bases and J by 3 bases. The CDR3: CAYGVGGALGNNQPQHF. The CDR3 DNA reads TGTGCCTACGGCGTAGGGGGCGCCCTAGGAAACAATCAGCCCCAGCATTTT.

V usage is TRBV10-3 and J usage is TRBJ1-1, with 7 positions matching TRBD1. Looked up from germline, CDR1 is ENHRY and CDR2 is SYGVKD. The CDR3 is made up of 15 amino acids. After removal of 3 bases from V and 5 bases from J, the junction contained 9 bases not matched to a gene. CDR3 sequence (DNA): TGTGCCATCAGTGAAACATCGACAGGGCTTACTGAAGCTTTCTTT. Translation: CAISETSTGLTEAFF.

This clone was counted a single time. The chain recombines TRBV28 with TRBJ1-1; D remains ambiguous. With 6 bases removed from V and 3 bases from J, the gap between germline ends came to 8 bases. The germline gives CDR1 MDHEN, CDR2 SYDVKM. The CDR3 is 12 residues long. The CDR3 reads CASSGRYTEAFF. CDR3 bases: TGTGCCAGCAGCGGGCGATACACTGAAGCTTTCTTT.

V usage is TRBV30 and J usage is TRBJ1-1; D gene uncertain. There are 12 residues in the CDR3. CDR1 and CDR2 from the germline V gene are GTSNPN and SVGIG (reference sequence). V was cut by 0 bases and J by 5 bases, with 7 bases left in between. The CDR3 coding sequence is TGTGCCTGGAGTGTCGGGCCAACTGAAGCTTTCTTT. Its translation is CAWSVGPTEAFF.

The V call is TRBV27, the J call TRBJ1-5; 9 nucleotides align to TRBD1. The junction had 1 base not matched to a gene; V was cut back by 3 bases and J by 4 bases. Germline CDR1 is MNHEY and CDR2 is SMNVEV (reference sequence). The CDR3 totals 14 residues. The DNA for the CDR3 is TGTGCCAGCAGTTTGACAGGGGGGAATCAGCCCCAGCATTTT. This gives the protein CASSLTGGNQPQHF.

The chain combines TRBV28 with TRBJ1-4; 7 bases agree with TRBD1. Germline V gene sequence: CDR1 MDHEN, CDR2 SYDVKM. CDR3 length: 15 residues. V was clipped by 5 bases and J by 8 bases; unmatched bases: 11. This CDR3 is CASSPLQGMEEKLFF. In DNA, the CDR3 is TGTGCCAGCAGTCCGTTACAGGGGATGGAAGAAAAACTGTTTTTT. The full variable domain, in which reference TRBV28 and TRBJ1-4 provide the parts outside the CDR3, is DVKVTQSSRYLVKRTGEKVFLECVQDMDHENMFWYRQDPGLGLRLIYFSYDVKMKEKGDIPEGYSVSREKKERFSLILESASTNQTSMYLCASSPLQGMEEKLFFGSGTQLSVL.

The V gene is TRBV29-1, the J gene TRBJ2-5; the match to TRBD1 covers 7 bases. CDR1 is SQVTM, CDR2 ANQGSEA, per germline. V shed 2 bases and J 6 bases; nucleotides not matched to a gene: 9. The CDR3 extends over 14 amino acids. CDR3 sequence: CSVETEDRLKTQYF. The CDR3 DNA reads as TGCAGCGTTGAAACAGAGGACAGGCTGAAGACCCAGTACTTC.

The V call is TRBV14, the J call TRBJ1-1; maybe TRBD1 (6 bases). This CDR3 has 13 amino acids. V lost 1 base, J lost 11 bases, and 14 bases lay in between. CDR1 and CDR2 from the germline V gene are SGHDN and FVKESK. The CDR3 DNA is TGTGCCAGCAGCCAAGTACGGGGGCGAGAGGCTTTCTTT. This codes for CASSQVRGREAFF.

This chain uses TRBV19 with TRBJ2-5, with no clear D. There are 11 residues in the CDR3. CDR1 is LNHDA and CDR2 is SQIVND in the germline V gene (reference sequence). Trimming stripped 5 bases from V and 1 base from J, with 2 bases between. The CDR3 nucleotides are TGTGCCAGTAGTGCCCAAGAGACCCAGTACTTC. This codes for CASSAQETQYF.

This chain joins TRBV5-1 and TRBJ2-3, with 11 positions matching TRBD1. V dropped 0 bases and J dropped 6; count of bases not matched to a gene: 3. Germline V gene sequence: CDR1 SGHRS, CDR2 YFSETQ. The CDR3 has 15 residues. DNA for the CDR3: TGCGCCAGCAGCTTGGAGGGACAGGGGGTGGATACGCAGTATTTT. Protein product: CASSLEGQGVDTQYF. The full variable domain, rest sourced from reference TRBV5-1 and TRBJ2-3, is KAGVTQTPRYLIKTRGQQVTLSCSPISGHRSVSWYQQTPGQGLQFLFEYFSETQRNKGNFPGRFSGRQFSNSRSEMNVSTLELGDSALYLCASSLEGQGVDTQYFGPGTRLTVL.

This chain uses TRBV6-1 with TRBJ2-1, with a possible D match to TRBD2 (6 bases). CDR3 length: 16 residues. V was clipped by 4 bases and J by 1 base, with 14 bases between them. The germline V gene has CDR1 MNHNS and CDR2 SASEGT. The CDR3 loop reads CASSGGLSGSYNEQFF. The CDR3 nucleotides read TGTGCCAGCAGTGGGGGACTCTCGGGTTCCTACAATGAGCAGTTCTTC.

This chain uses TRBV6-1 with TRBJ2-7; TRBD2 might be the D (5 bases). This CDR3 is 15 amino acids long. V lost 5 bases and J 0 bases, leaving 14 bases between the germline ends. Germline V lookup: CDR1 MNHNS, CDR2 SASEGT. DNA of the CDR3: TGTGCCAGCAGTCCCTTGCTAGGGAGCTCCTACGAGCAGTACTTC. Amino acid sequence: CASSPLLGSSYEQYF.

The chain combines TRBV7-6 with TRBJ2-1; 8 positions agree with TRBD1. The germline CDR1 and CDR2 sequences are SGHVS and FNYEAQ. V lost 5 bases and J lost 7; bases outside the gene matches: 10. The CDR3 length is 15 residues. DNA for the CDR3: TGTGCCAGCAGCAAGGACAGGGCAGGAGGAAATGAGCAGTTCTTC. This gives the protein CASSKDRAGGNEQFF.

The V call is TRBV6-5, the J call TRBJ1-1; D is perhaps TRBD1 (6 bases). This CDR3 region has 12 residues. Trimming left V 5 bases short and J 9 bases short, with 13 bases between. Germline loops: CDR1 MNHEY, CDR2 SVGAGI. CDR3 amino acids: CASSVGAVKAFF. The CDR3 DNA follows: TGTGCCAGCAGTGTGGGGGCAGTGAAAGCTTTCTTT.

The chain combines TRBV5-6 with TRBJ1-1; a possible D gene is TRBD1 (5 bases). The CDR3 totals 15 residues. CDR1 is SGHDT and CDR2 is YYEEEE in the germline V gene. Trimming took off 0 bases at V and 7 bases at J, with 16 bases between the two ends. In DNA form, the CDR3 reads TGTGCCAGCAGCTTGGTAGGGACGCCTGGGGGTGAAGCTTTCTTT. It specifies CASSLVGTPGGEAFF. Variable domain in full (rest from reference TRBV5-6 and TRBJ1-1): DAGVTQSPTHLIKTRGQQVTLRCSPKSGHDTVSWYQQALGQGPQFIFQYYEEEERQRGNFPDRFSGHQFPNYSSELNVNALLLGDSALYLCASSLVGTPGGEAFFGQGTRLTVV.

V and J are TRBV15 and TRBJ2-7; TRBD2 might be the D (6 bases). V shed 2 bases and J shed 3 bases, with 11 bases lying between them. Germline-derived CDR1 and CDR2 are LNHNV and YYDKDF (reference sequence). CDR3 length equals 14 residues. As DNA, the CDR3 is TGTGCCACCAGCAGATCCTTGGGGGGCTACGAGCAGTACTTC. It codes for CATSRSLGGYEQYF.

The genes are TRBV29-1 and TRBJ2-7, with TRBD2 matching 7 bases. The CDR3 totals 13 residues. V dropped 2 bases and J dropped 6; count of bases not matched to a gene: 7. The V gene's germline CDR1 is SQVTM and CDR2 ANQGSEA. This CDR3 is CSVERSREGEQYF. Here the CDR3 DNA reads TGCAGCGTTGAAAGGAGCAGGGAGGGCGAGCAGTACTTC.

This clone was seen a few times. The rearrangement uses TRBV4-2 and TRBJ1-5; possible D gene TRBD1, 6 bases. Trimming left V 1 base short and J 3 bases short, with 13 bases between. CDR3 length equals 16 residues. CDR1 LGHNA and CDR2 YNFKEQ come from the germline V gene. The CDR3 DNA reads TGTGCCAGCAGCCAAGGGGAGAGGGGGTACAATCAGCCCCAGCATTTT. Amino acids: CASSQGERGYNQPQHF.